The 23 T cell receptor beta chains in this list originate from one sample, sequenced in a study of T cell changes during pregnancy in multiple sclerosis. TCRdb keeps only in-frame clones here, not all; method: immunoSEQ multiplex PCR. The profile covers about 70,000 clones, with 90% to 95% appearing a single time and roughly 1.5% taken by the ten largest. The sample here was peripheral blood, taken after pregnancy. The origin of the receptors is a female donor with multiple sclerosis, enrolled in a pregnancy study.

V and J are TRBV6-1 and TRBJ2-7, with D possibly TRBD1 on 5 matching bases. Germline V gene data show CDR1 as MNHNS and CDR2 as SASEGT. The CDR3 has 11 residues. The V end lost 5 bases, the J end lost 7 bases, and 9 bases lay between the germline ends. CDR3 residues: CASSKGAEQYF. The CDR3 bases are TGTGCCAGCAGTAAAGGGGCAGAGCAGTACTTC.

The V gene is TRBV25-1, the J gene TRBJ2-1; TRBD1 aligns across 7 bases. The germline V gene encodes CDR1 MGHDK and CDR2 SYGVNS. The CDR3 length is 13 residues. Trimming took 5 bases from V and 4 from J; bases not matched to a gene: 2. The CDR3 sequence is CASSRQGYNEQFF. The CDR3 nucleotides read TGTGCCAGCAGTCGACAGGGATACAATGAGCAGTTCTTC.

The chain joins TRBV28 to TRBJ1-2; 7 positions match TRBD1. Germline lookup yields CDR1 MDHEN and CDR2 SYDVKM. V shed 2 bases and J 4 bases; nucleotides not matched to a gene: 4. The CDR3 totals 14 residues. As DNA, the CDR3 is TGTGCCAGCAGTTTAATACAGGGGAGCTATGGCTACACCTTC. It translates to CASSLIQGSYGYTF.

The chain recombines TRBV19 with TRBJ2-5; 10 bases line up with TRBD2. V lost 6 bases to trimming and J lost 5 bases; unmatched junction nucleotides: 9. Germline CDR1 LNHDA, CDR2 SQIVND (reference sequence). The CDR3 spans 15 residues. The CDR3 reads CASSAIAGGRETQYF. The CDR3 coding sequence is TGTGCCAGTAGCGCTATAGCGGGAGGTAGGGAGACCCAGTACTTC.

The V and J genes are TRBV4-1 and TRBJ2-3; D is unclear. V lost 1 base, J lost 6 bases, and 8 bases lay in between. Germline V gives CDR1 MGHRA, CDR2 YSYEKL. The CDR3 totals 13 residues. The CDR3, as DNA: TGCGCCAGCAGCCAAGCCTCTAGGGATACGCAGTATTTT. Translation: CASSQASRDTQYF.

The chain recombines TRBV27 with TRBJ2-7; D is perhaps TRBD1 (7 bases). V was cut by 1 base and J by 6 bases, with 16 bases left in between. The CDR3 contains 15 residues. In germline, CDR1 is MNHEY, CDR2 SMNVEV (reference sequence). CDR3 residues: CASSLFPGGQGEQYF. CDR3 sequence (DNA): TGTGCCAGCAGTTTATTCCCAGGGGGGCAAGGCGAGCAGTACTTC.

The count of this clone is one. The chain has TRBV5-4 and TRBJ2-3; TRBD2 aligns across 12 bases. Germline V CDR1 and CDR2: SGHNT, YYREEE (reference sequence). The CDR3 length is 16 residues. V dropped 4 bases and J dropped 4; count of bases not matched to a gene: 7. The CDR3 DNA reads TGTGCCAGCAGCATACTAGCGGGAGGCGTTCCAGATACGCAGTATTTT. Protein sequence: CASSILAGGVPDTQYF.

J is TRBJ1-2 and V is TRBV28; TRBD1 is a possible D gene (6 bases). The CDR3 runs 14 residues. V lost 7 bases to trimming and J lost 4 bases, with 16 bases between them. Germline V gene lookup returns CDR1 MDHEN and CDR2 SYDVKM. This chain's CDR3 is CASKRTLGAYGYTF. In DNA, the CDR3 is TGTGCCAGCAAGAGGACTTTGGGGGCCTATGGCTACACCTTC.

V and J are TRBV19 and TRBJ2-7; D possibly corresponds to TRBD2 (6 bases). Germline CDR1 is LNHDA and CDR2 is SQIVND (reference sequence). This CDR3 contains 13 residues. Deletions cut 9 bases from V and 6 bases from J, with 18 bases between. The CDR3: CASAEGRLAEQYF. The CDR3 bases are TGTGCCAGCGCGGAGGGCCGACTCGCCGAGCAGTACTTC.

The chain joins TRBV9 to TRBJ2-1, with 7 bases matching TRBD1. The CDR3 is made up of 15 amino acids. The trim removed 4 bases at V and 0 bases at J, leaving 4 bases unmatched. CDR1 is SGDLS, CDR2 YYNGEE, per germline. The CDR3 DNA reads as TGTGCCAGCAGCCCCCAGGGGGTCTCCTACAATGAGCAGTTCTTC. Amino acids: CASSPQGVSYNEQFF.

The gene calls are TRBV5-1 and TRBJ2-1; 7 nucleotides align to TRBD1. CDR1 SGHRS and CDR2 YFSETQ come from the germline V gene. The V segment lost 3 bases and the J segment 4 bases; nucleotides outside the gene matches: 4. This CDR3 region has 14 residues. As DNA, the CDR3 is TGCGCCAGCAGCTCGGGACAGCCTTACAATGAGCAGTTCTTC. It is translated as CASSSGQPYNEQFF. Together with reference TRBV5-1 and TRBJ2-1, the CDR3 gives the full variable domain: KAGVTQTPRYLIKTRGQQVTLSCSPISGHRSVSWYQQTPGQGLQFLFEYFSETQRNKGNFPGRFSGRQFSNSRSEMNVSTLELGDSALYLCASSSGQPYNEQFFGPGTRLTVL.

V gene TRBV11-3 combines with J gene TRBJ2-7; 8 positions agree with TRBD2. Germline V lookup: CDR1 SGHNT, CDR2 YENEEA. The V segment lost 11 bases and the J segment 1 base; nucleotides outside the gene matches: 10. The CDR3 spans 14 residues. The CDR3 here is CAPPGAGGSYEQYF. The CDR3 DNA reads as TGTGCCCCACCCGGTGCGGGAGGTTCCTACGAGCAGTACTTC.

The V gene is TRBV6-5, the J gene TRBJ2-7; TRBD2 matches at 11 bases. The CDR3 has 14 residues. Trimming at V came to 5 bases and at J to 1 base, leaving 1 base not matched to a gene. CDR1 MNHEY and CDR2 SVGAGI come from the germline V gene. DNA for the CDR3: TGTGCCAGCAGTCGGACTAGCGGGTCCTACGAGCAGTACTTC. Its translation: CASSRTSGSYEQYF.

A word on this clone: This CDR3 is also generated by other DNA sequences in the sample. CDR3 residues: CSVEDRGQPQHF. The CDR3, as DNA: TGCAGCGTTGAAGATAGGGGTCAGCCCCAGCATTTT. V gene TRBV29-1 combines with J gene TRBJ1-5; a weak D match, TRBD1 (5 bases). The CDR3 length is 12 residues. Per the germline V gene, CDR1 is SQVTM and CDR2 is ANQGSEA. The germline V and J ends were trimmed by 0 bases and 6 bases, with 6 bases remaining between them.

The J gene is TRBJ2-3, the V gene TRBV7-2; no clear D gene. This CDR3 is 14 amino acids long. Per the germline V gene, CDR1 is SGHTA and CDR2 is FQGNSA. V dropped 1 base and J dropped 0 bases, with 5 bases sitting between them. CDR3 in amino acids: CASSLVQSTDTQYF. For the CDR3, the DNA is TGTGCCAGCAGCTTAGTGCAGAGCACAGATACGCAGTATTTT.

V gene TRBV12-5 combines with J gene TRBJ2-7, with 9 bases matching TRBD1. Germline lookup yields CDR1 LGHNT and CDR2 FRNRAP. The CDR3 extends over 18 amino acids. Trimming removed 0 bases from V and 4 bases from J; junction bases left unmatched: 13. The CDR3 DNA sequence: TGTGCTAGTGGTTTGGTATTCCTCCGGGACAGGGACGGATACGAGCAGTACTTC. This encodes CASGLVFLRDRDGYEQYF.

The chain combines TRBV10-3 with TRBJ2-7; D remains unclear. The length of the CDR3 is 12 residues. With 5 bases removed from V and 7 bases from J, the gap between germline ends came to 12 bases. Per germline, CDR1 ENHRY and CDR2 SYGVKD. The CDR3 DNA reads TGTGCCATCAGTCCCGAGGATGGGGAGCAGTACTTC. Protein sequence: CAISPEDGEQYF.

The chain employs TRBV6-5 and TRBJ2-7, with D perhaps TRBD2 (6 bases). This CDR3 spans 13 amino acids. Germline V gene sequence: CDR1 MNHEY, CDR2 SVGAGI. The V and J ends lost 5 bases and 8 bases respectively, with 16 bases between them. CDR3 loop: CASSQGWDSKQYF. The DNA for the CDR3 is TGTGCCAGCAGTCAAGGCTGGGACTCAAAGCAGTACTTC.

The chain combines TRBV6-5 with TRBJ2-7; TRBD1 matches 8 bases. The CDR3 is 13 residues long. The V gene's germline CDR1 is MNHEY and CDR2 SVGAGI. J lost 4 bases, V lost 5 bases, and 4 bases had no gene match. DNA of the CDR3: TGTGCCAGCAGTCCCGGGACAGGTTACGAGCAGTACTTC. Translation gives CASSPGTGYEQYF.

V usage is TRBV6-1 and J usage is TRBJ1-1; no clear D. With 5 bases removed from V and 8 bases from J, the gap between germline ends came to 9 bases. The CDR3 contains 11 residues. The V gene's germline CDR1 is MNHNS and CDR2 SASEGT. Here the CDR3 reads CASSITVEAFF. CDR3 sequence (DNA): TGTGCCAGCAGTATCACGGTCGAAGCTTTCTTT.

The chain employs TRBV25-1 and TRBJ2-1, with 11 bases matching TRBD1. CDR3 length equals 16 residues. Germline V lookup: CDR1 MGHDK, CDR2 SYGVNS. With V trimmed by 3 bases and J by 7 bases, 8 bases remained unmatched. The CDR3 loop reads CASSDAGTGGSNEQFF. In DNA form, the CDR3 reads TGTGCCAGCAGTGACGCCGGGACAGGGGGTTCTAATGAGCAGTTCTTC.

The chain is built from TRBV27 and TRBJ2-1; tentative D call: TRBD2 (5 bases). The germline V and J ends were trimmed by 4 bases and 1 base, with 17 bases remaining between them. CDR3 length: 17 residues. From germline, CDR1 is MNHEY and CDR2 SMNVEV (reference sequence). The DNA of the CDR3 is TGTGCCAGCAGTTCCGTTTCCCGGAGCGGTTCCTACAATGAGCAGTTCTTC. This sequence encodes CASSSVSRSGSYNEQFF.

This sequence joins TRBV5-1 and TRBJ2-5; TRBD2 matches at 9 bases. The CDR3 is 15 amino acids. Germline CDR1 and CDR2: SGHRS and YFSETQ. Losses at the gene ends were 0 bases for V and 4 bases for J; bases not matched to a gene: 4. The CDR3 loop reads CASSLGLAVIETQYF. The CDR3 DNA reads as TGCGCCAGCAGCTTGGGACTAGCGGTTATAGAGACCCAGTACTTC.